Shown below are 9 T cell receptor beta chains from a single sample sequenced in a study of shared clonotypes between healthy human individuals. Libraries were prepared by immunoSEQ multiplex PCR; TCRdb keeps only in-frame clonotypes and omits some of them. The profile covers fewer than 850,000 clones, with about 90% appearing a single time and 34% taken by the ten largest. The sample was memory CD8+ T cells from PBMCs. The subset: CD45RO+ cells pooled with CCR7-negative TemRA cells. The receptor source for this set is a man between 18 and 29 years old in good health. Some clones in this sample may be carry-over from other donors' samples.

V usage is TRBV27 and J usage is TRBJ1-1, with D possibly TRBD1 on 6 matching bases. The CDR3 spans 12 residues. Germline V gene sequence: CDR1 MNHEY, CDR2 SMNVEV (reference sequence). V lost 6 bases, J lost 2 bases, and 7 bases lay in between. This chain's CDR3 is CASRGGNTEAFF. CDR3 DNA: TGTGCCAGCAGGGGGGGCAACACTGAAGCTTTCTTT.

The chain recombines TRBV27 with TRBJ1-1; D gene unclear. The germline V and J ends were trimmed by 8 bases and 5 bases, with 18 bases remaining between them. CDR1 and CDR2 (germline): MNHEY, SMNVEV (reference sequence). The CDR3 spans 14 residues. The CDR3 protein is CASWLAGAWTEAFF. The CDR3 DNA follows: TGTGCCAGCTGGTTGGCTGGCGCGTGGACTGAAGCTTTCTTT.

V is TRBV4-2 and J is TRBJ1-2; 7 bases agree with TRBD1. The germline gives CDR1 LGHNA, CDR2 YNFKEQ. The CDR3 runs to 16 residues. J lost 4 bases, V lost 6 bases, and 14 bases had no gene match. The CDR3 here is CASSHKGRAGGYGYTF. In DNA, the CDR3 is TGTGCCAGCAGTCACAAGGGTAGGGCAGGGGGCTATGGCTACACCTTC.

V and J are TRBV25-1 and TRBJ2-1; TRBD2 matches 8 bases. The CDR3 loop spans 15 amino acids. Trimming at V came to 9 bases and at J to 1 base, leaving 8 bases not matched to a gene. CDR1 and CDR2 from the germline V gene are MGHDK and SYGVNS. The CDR3 protein is CASSAGAVSYNEQFF. The DNA of the CDR3 is TGTGCCAGTTCAGCGGGAGCAGTTTCCTACAATGAGCAGTTCTTC.

The chain links TRBV7-6 to TRBJ1-4; D unresolved. Germline V lookup: CDR1 SGHVS, CDR2 FNYEAQ. V was shortened by 1 base and J by 11 bases, with 17 bases between the two germline ends. This CDR3 comprises 15 residues. This CDR3 is CASSLEIMAVGKLFF. The DNA for the CDR3 is TGTGCCAGCAGCTTAGAGATAATGGCGGTCGGTAAACTGTTTTTT.

This chain connects TRBV7-9 to TRBJ2-7; 10 bases agree with TRBD1. V lost 4 bases, J lost 4 bases, and 10 bases stayed unmatched. Germline loops: CDR1 SEHNR, CDR2 FQNEAQ (reference sequence). This CDR3 spans 16 amino acids. The CDR3 DNA sequence: TGTGCCAGCAGCTCCCGACAGGGGGCAGAATCTTACGAGCAGTACTTC. Amino acids: CASSSRQGAESYEQYF. Filled out from reference TRBV7-9 and TRBJ2-7, the complete variable domain reads DTGVSQNPRHKITKRGQNVTFRCDPISEHNRLYWYRQTLGQGPEFLTYFQNEAQLEKSRLLSDRFSAERPKGSFSTLEIQRTEQGDSAMYLCASSSRQGAESYEQYFGPGTRLTVT.

V is TRBV30 and J is TRBJ2-3; tentative D call: TRBD2 (6 bases). The germline gives CDR1 GTSNPN, CDR2 SVGIG (reference sequence). Trimming removed 3 bases at V and 2 bases at J, with 24 bases between. The CDR3 has 18 amino acids. The DNA of the CDR3 is TGTGCCTGGAGACCCCCCCCGCCGACGCGGGGAATCACAGATACGCAGTATTTT. Translated: CAWRPPPPTRGITDTQYF.

The V gene is TRBV7-8, the J gene TRBJ2-7, with D perhaps TRBD2 (5 bases). Trimming left V 3 bases short and J 2 bases short, with 8 bases between. The CDR3 sequence is 13 residues long. The germline CDR1 and CDR2 sequences are SGHVS and FQNEAQ. CDR3 in DNA: TGTGCCAGCAGCTTCGGGGATGCCTACGAGCAGTACTTC. Protein product: CASSFGDAYEQYF.

The CDR3 sequence: CASSLTSGGSYEQYF. In DNA form, the CDR3 reads TGTGCCAGCAGTTTAACCTCAGGTGGGTCCTACGAGCAGTACTTC. The chain is built from TRBV27 and TRBJ2-7; unclear D gene. The germline CDR1 and CDR2 sequences are MNHEY and SMNVEV (reference sequence). The CDR3 is made up of 15 amino acids. Trimming took off 2 bases at V and 1 base at J, with 12 bases between the two ends.